A selection of T cell receptor beta chains follows, all from one sample in a study of cytomegalovirus exposure and HLA in healthy donors. Here immunoSEQ multiplex PCR was the method, and the copy in TCRdb shows in-frame clones only, minus some. Seen here are more than 50,000 clones, about 70% observed once, and the top ten hold 20% to 25%. What was sequenced was PBMCs. Receptors originate from a woman in her forties or fifties in good health and CMV-seropositive. CDR3s include the opening cysteine and the closing phenylalanine or tryptophan. A D gene is named only where the DNA matches it firmly. For some rows the clone size is stated as once, few or many, or as a class when expanded; others skip it.

D gene: TRBD1
J gene: TRBJ2-1
V gene: TRBV25-1
clone size: NA
CDR3 protein: CASTRQGFYNEQFF
CDR3 DNA: TGTGCCAGCACACGACAGGGGTTTTACAATGAGCAGTTCTTC

D gene: TRBD2
J gene: TRBJ2-7
V gene: TRBV7-8
clone size: NA
CDR3 protein: CASSLVYAGVDEQYF
CDR3 DNA: TGTGCCAGCAGCTTAGTTTACGCGGGAGTAGACGAGCAGTACTTC

D gene: NA
J gene: TRBJ1-2
V gene: TRBV15
clone size: few
CDR3 protein: CATSREQGMSPYGYTF
CDR3 DNA: TGTGCCACCAGCAGAGAACAGGGAATGTCCCCCTATGGCTACACCTTC

D gene: TRBD2
J gene: TRBJ2-5
V gene: TRBV9
clone size: NA
CDR3 protein: CASSVDISGGAETQYF
CDR3 DNA: TGTGCCAGCAGCGTAGATATTAGCGGGGGAGCGGAGACCCAGTACTTC

D gene: TRBD1
J gene: TRBJ1-1
V gene: TRBV19
clone size: NA
CDR3 protein: CASSRDRGGTEAFF
CDR3 DNA: TGTGCCAGTAGCCGCGACAGGGGGGGCACTGAAGCTTTCTTT

D gene: TRBD2
J gene: TRBJ2-5
V gene: TRBV5-4
clone size: NA
CDR3 protein: CASSRREVGGETQYF
CDR3 DNA: TGTGCCAGCAGCAGGCGGGAGGTGGGGGGGGAGACCCAGTACTTC

D gene: TRBD2
J gene: TRBJ2-3
V gene: TRBV4-2
clone size: once
CDR3 protein: CASRAGAIPSTDTQYF
CDR3 DNA: TGTGCCAGCAGAGCGGGGGCCATCCCTAGCACAGATACGCAGTATTTT

D gene: TRBD1
J gene: TRBJ1-1
V gene: TRBV28
clone size: few
CDR3 protein: CASSAIQGPRRGTEAFF
CDR3 DNA: TGTGCCAGCAGTGCGATACAGGGGCCCCGGAGAGGGACTGAAGCTTTCTTT

D gene: NA
J gene: TRBJ2-3
V gene: TRBV6-6
clone size: NA
CDR3 protein: CASESRTGSTDTQYF
CDR3 DNA: TGTGCCAGCGAATCGCGAACAGGGAGCACAGATACGCAGTATTTT

D gene: TRBD2
J gene: TRBJ2-7
V gene: TRBV5-1
clone size: NA
CDR3 protein: CASKGEVGLAGRLEYF
CDR3 DNA: TGCGCCAGCAAAGGGGAAGTAGGGCTAGCGGGACGGTTGGAGTACTTC

D gene: NA
J gene: TRBJ1-5
V gene: TRBV19
clone size: once
CDR3 protein: CASAREIQPYSNQPQHF
CDR3 DNA: TGTGCCAGCGCAAGAGAAATACAGCCGTATAGCAATCAGCCCCAGCATTTT

D gene: NA
J gene: TRBJ1-2
V gene: TRBV2
clone size: NA
CDR3 protein: CASSRTDYGYTF
CDR3 DNA: TGTGCCAGCAGCCGGACAGACTATGGCTACACCTTC

D gene: TRBD1
J gene: TRBJ2-2
V gene: TRBV5-8
clone size: NA
CDR3 protein: CASSQGATGELFF
CDR3 DNA: TGTGCCAGCTCACAGGGGGCAACCGGGGAGCTGTTTTTT

D gene: TRBD2
J gene: TRBJ2-7
V gene: TRBV11-2
clone size: NA
CDR3 protein: CASSWTSGPYEQYF
CDR3 DNA: TGTGCCAGCAGTTGGACTAGCGGACCCTACGAGCAGTACTTC

D gene: NA
J gene: TRBJ1-2
V gene: TRBV6-6
clone size: NA
CDR3 protein: CASGPGMRGYTF
CDR3 DNA: TGTGCCAGCGGCCCAGGGATGAGAGGCTACACCTTC

D gene: TRBD2
J gene: TRBJ2-3
V gene: TRBV4-2
clone size: few
CDR3 protein: CASSHIGGGSTDTQYF
CDR3 DNA: TGTGCCAGCAGCCATATCGGCGGGGGAAGCACAGATACGCAGTATTTT

D gene: NA
J gene: TRBJ1-4
V gene: TRBV6-5
clone size: NA
CDR3 protein: CASSYSSGGKLFF
CDR3 DNA: TGTGCCAGCAGTTACTCATCGGGAGGAAAACTGTTTTTT

D gene: TRBD2
J gene: TRBJ2-7
V gene: TRBV7-3
clone size: NA
CDR3 protein: CASSLTAGTNEQYF
CDR3 DNA: TGTGCCAGCAGCTTAACTGCCGGGACTAACGAGCAGTACTTC

D gene: NA
J gene: TRBJ2-1
V gene: TRBV6-4
clone size: NA
CDR3 protein: CASRPKNTHNEQFF
CDR3 DNA: TGTGCCAGTCGCCCCAAGAACACACACAATGAGCAGTTCTTC

D gene: TRBD2
J gene: TRBJ2-3
V gene: TRBV7-3
clone size: NA
CDR3 protein: CASSWGTSGATDTQYF
CDR3 DNA: TGTGCCAGCAGCTGGGGGACTAGCGGGGCGACAGATACGCAGTATTTT

D gene: TRBD2
J gene: TRBJ2-7
V gene: TRBV27
clone size: NA
CDR3 protein: CASRRTLAGGYEQYF
CDR3 DNA: TGTGCCAGCAGACGAACCCTAGCGGGGGGATACGAGCAGTACTTC

D gene: NA
J gene: TRBJ2-7
V gene: TRBV11-3
clone size: NA
CDR3 protein: CASSPSGLSYEQYF
CDR3 DNA: TGTGCCAGCAGCCCTTCCGGACTATCCTACGAGCAGTACTTC

D gene: NA
J gene: TRBJ1-1
V gene: TRBV2
clone size: NA
CDR3 protein: CASSEVRGGTEAFF
CDR3 DNA: TGTGCCAGCAGTGAAGTAAGGGGAGGGACTGAAGCTTTCTTT

D gene: NA
J gene: TRBJ1-2
V gene: TRBV4-2
clone size: NA
CDR3 protein: CASSHTSGVNYGYTF
CDR3 DNA: TGTGCCAGCAGCCACACTTCAGGGGTTAACTATGGCTACACCTTC

D gene: TRBD2
J gene: TRBJ2-1
V gene: TRBV5-1
clone size: NA
CDR3 protein: CASSLVGSGGYNEQFF
CDR3 DNA: TGCGCCAGCAGCTTGGTGGGTAGCGGGGGCTACAATGAGCAGTTCTTC